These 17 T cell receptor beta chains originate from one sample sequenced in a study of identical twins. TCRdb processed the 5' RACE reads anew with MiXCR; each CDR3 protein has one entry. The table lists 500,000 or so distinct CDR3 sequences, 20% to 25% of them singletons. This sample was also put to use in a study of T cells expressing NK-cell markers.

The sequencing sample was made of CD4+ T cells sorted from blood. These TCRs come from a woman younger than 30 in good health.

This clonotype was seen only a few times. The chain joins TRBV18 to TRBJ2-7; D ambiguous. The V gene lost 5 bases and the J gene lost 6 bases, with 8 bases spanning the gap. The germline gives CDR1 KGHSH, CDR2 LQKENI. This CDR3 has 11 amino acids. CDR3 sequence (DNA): TGTGCCAGCTCAACCAGTAGCGAGCAGTACTTC. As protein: CASSTSSEQYF. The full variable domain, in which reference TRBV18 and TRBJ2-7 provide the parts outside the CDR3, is NAGVMQNPRHLVRRRGQEARLRCSPMKGHSHVYWYRQLPEEGLKFMVYLQKENIIDESGMPKERFSAEFPKEGPSILRIQQVVRGDSAAYFCASSTSSEQYFGPGTRLTVT.

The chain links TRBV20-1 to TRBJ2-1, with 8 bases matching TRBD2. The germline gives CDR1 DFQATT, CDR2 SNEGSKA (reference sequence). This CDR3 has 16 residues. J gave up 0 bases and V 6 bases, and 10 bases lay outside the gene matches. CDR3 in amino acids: CSAHGRREDSYNEQFF. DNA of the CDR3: TGCAGTGCCCACGGGAGGCGGGAGGACTCCTACAATGAGCAGTTCTTC.

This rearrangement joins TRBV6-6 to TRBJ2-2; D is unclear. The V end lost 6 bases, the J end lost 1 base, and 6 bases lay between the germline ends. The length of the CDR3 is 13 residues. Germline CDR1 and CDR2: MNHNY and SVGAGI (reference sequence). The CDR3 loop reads CASRSENTGELFF. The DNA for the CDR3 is TGTGCCAGCAGGTCCGAGAACACCGGGGAGCTGTTTTTT.

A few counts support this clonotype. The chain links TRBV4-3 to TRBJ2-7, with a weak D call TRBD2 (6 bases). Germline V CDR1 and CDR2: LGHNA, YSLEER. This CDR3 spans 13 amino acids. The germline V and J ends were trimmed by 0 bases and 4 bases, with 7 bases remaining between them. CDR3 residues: CASSQDAGYEQYF. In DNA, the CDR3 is TGCGCCAGCAGCCAAGACGCGGGATACGAGCAGTACTTC.

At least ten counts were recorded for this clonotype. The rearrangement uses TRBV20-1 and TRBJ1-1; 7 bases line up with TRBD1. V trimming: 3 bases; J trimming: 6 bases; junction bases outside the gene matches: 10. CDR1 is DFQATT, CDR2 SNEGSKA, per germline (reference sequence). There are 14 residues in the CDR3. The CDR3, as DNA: TGCAGTGCTAGGCAACAGGGGAGGTATGCTGAAGCTTTCTTT. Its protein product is CSARQQGRYAEAFF.

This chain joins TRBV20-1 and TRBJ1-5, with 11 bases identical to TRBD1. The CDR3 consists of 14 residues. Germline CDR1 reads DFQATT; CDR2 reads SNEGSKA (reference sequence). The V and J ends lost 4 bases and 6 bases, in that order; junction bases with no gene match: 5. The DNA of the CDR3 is TGCAGTGCTACGACCGGGACAGGGGGTCAGCCCCAGCATTTT. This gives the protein CSATTGTGGQPQHF.

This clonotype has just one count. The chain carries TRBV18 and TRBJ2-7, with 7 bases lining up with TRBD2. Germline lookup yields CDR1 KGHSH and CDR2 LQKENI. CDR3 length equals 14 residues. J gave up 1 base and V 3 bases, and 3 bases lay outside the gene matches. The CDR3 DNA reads TGTGCCAGCTCACCCCTGCGGGAGTCCTACGAGCAGTACTTC. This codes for CASSPLRESYEQYF.

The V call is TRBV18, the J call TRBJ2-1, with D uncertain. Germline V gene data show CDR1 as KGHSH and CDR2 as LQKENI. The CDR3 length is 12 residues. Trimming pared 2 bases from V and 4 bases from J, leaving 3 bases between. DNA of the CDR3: TGTGCCAGCTCACCAACATACAATGAGCAGTTCTTC. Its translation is CASSPTYNEQFF.

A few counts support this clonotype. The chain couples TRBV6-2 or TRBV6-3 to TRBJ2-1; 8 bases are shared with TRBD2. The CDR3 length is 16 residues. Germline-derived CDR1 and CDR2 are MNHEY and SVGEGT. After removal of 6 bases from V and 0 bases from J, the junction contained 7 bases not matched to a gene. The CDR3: CASSPRRGVSYNEQFF. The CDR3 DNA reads TGTGCCAGCAGCCCCAGGCGGGGGGTCTCCTACAATGAGCAGTTCTTC.

CDR3 coding DNA: TGTGCCAGCAGTACACGTCCGGGGCAGGGGGAGACCCAGTACTTC. Protein: CASSTRPGQGETQYF. The chain couples TRBV6-1 to TRBJ2-5; possibly TRBD1 for D (6 bases). The CDR3 contains 15 residues. Germline lookup yields CDR1 MNHNS and CDR2 SASEGT. V was cut by 5 bases and J by 5 bases, with 18 bases left in between.

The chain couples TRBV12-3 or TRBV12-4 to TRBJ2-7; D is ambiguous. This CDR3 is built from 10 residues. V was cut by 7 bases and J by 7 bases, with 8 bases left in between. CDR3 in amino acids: CASTPWEQYF. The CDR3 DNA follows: TGTGCCAGCACCCCGTGGGAGCAGTACTTC.

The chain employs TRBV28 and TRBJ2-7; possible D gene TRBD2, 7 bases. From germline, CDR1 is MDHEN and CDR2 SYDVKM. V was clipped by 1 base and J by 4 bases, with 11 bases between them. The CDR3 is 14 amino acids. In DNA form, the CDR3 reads TGTGCCAGCAGTTTATTAGGGGGGGAATACGAGCAGTACTTC. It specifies CASSLLGGEYEQYF.

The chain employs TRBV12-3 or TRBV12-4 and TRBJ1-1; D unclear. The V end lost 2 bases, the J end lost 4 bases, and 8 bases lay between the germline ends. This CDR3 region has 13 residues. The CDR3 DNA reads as TGTGCCAGCAGTTTAATAGTGACCACTGAAGCTTTCTTT. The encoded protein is CASSLIVTTEAFF.

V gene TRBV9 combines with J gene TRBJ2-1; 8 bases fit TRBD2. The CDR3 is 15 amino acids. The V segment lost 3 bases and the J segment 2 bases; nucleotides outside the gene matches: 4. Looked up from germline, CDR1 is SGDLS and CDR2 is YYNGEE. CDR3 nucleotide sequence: TGTGCCAGCAGCGCCGCGGGGGGCACCTACAATGAGCAGTTCTTC. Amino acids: CASSAAGGTYNEQFF. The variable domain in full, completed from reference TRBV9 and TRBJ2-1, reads DSGVTQTPKHLITATGQRVTLRCSPRSGDLSVYWYQQSLDQGLQFLIQYYNGEERAKGNILERFSAQQFPDLHSELNLSSLELGDSALYFCASSAAGGTYNEQFFGPGTRLTVL.

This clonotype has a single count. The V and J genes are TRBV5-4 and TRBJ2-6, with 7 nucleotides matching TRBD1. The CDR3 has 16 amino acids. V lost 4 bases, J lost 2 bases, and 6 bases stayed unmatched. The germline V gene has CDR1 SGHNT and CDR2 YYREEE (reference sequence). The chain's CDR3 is CASSLGQSTGANVLTF. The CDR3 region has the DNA TGTGCCAGCAGCCTGGGACAGTCAACTGGGGCCAACGTCCTGACTTTC.

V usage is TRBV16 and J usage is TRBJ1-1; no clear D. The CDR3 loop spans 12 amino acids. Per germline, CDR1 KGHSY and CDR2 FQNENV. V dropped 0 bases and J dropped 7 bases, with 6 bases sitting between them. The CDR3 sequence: CASSQSVVEAFF. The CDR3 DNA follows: TGTGCCAGCAGCCAATCTGTGGTTGAAGCTTTCTTT.

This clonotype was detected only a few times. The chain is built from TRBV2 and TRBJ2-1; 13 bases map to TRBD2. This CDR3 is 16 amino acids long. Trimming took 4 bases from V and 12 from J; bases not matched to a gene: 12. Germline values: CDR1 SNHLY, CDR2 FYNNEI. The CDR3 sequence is CASSVTSGGQSPGQFF. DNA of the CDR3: TGTGCCAGCAGTGTGACTAGCGGGGGGCAAAGCCCCGGGCAGTTCTTC.